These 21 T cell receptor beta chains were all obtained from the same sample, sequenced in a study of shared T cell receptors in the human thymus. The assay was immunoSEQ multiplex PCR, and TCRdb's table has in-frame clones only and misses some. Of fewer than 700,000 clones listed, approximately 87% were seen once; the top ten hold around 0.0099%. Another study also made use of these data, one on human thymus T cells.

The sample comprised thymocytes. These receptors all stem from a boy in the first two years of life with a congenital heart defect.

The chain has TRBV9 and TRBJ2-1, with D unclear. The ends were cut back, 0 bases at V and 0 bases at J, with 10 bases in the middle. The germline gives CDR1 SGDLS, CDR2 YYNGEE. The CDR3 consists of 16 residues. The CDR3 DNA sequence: TGTGCCAGCAGCGTAGCTGGAAGCGTCTCCTACAATGAGCAGTTCTTC. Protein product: CASSVAGSVSYNEQFF.

CDR3 sequence (DNA): TGTGCCAGCAGCTTAGGACTAGCGGGCTCCTACAATGAGCAGTTCTTC. Translated, it gives CASSLGLAGSYNEQFF. This chain joins TRBV11-2 and TRBJ2-1; 10 bases line up with TRBD2. J lost 0 bases, V lost 1 base, and 0 bases had no gene match. Germline V gene lookup returns CDR1 SGHAT and CDR2 FQNNGV. This CDR3 contains 16 residues. Using reference TRBV11-2 and TRBJ2-1 for the parts outside the CDR3, the full variable domain is EAGVAQSPRYKIIEKRQSVAFWCNPISGHATLYWYQQILGQGPKLLIQFQNNGVVDDSQLPKDRFSAERLKGVDSTLKIQPAKLEDSAVYLCASSLGLAGSYNEQFFGPGTRLTVL.

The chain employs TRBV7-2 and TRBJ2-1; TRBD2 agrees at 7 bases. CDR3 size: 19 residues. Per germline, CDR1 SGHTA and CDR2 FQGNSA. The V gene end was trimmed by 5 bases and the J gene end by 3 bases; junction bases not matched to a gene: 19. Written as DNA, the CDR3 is TGTGCCAGCAGCGCCGGACTAGGGGCGCCCCCCCAGGTCTACAATGAGCAGTTCTTC. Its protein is CASSAGLGAPPQVYNEQFF.

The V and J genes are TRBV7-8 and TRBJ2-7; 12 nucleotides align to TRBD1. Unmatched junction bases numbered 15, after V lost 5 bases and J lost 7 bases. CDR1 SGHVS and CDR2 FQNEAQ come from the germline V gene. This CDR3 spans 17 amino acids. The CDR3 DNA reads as TGTGCCAGCAGCCATGCCGGGTTGGGACAGGGGGCGAGTGAGCAGTACTTC. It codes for CASSHAGLGQGASEQYF.

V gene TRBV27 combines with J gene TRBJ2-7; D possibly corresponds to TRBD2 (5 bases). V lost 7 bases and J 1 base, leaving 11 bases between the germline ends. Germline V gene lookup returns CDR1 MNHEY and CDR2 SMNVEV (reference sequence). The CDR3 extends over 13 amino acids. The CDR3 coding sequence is TGTGCCAGCACCCCACGCGGGTCCTACGAGCAGTACTTC. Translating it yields CASTPRGSYEQYF.

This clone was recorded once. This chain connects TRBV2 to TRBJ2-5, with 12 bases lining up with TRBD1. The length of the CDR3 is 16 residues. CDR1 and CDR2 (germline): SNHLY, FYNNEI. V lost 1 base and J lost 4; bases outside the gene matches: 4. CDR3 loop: CASSEGDRGRSETQYF. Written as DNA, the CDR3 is TGTGCCAGCAGTGAAGGGGACAGGGGGCGGTCAGAGACCCAGTACTTC.

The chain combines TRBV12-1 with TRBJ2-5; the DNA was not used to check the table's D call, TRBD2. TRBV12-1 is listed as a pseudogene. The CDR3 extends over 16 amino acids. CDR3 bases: TGTGCCAGCAGCCCCGCGAGGGAGCGGGAGGAAGAGACCCAGTACTTC. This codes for CASSPAREREEETQYF.

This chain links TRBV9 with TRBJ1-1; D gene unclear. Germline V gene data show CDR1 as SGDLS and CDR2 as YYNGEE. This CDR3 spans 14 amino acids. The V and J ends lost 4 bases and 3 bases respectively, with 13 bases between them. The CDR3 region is CASSPTRSDTEAFF. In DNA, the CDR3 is TGTGCCAGCAGCCCCACCCGTAGCGACACTGAAGCTTTCTTT.

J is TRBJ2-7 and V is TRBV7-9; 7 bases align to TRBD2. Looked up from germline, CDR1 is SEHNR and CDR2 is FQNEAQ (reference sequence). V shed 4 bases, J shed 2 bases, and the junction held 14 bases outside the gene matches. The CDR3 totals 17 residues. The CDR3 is CASSSRDQAGSPYEQYF. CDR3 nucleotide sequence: TGTGCCAGCAGCTCACGAGATCAAGCGGGGTCCCCCTACGAGCAGTACTTC.

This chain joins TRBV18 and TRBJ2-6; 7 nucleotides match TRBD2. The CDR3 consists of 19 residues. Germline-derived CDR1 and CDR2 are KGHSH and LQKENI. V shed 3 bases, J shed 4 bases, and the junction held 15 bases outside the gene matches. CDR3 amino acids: CASSPPKLREGDGANVLTF. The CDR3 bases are TGTGCCAGCTCACCCCCGAAGCTTAGGGAGGGAGACGGGGCCAACGTCCTGACTTTC.

CDR3 region: CASSQGQGIELYEQYF. The CDR3 nucleotides are TGTGCCAGCAGCCAAGGACAGGGTATTGAGCTATACGAGCAGTACTTC. The chain recombines TRBV5-5 with TRBJ2-7, with 8 bases that match TRBD1. Per germline, CDR1 SGHKS and CDR2 YYEKEE (reference sequence). This CDR3 is 16 amino acids long. The J segment lost 4 bases and the V segment lost 4 bases, leaving 13 bases of the junction unmatched.

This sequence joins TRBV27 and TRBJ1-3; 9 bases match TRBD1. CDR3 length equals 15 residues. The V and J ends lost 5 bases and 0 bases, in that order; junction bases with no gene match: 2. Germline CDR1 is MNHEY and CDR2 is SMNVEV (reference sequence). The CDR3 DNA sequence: TGTGCCAGCAGTCCGGACAGGGGCTCTGGAAACACCATATATTTT. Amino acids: CASSPDRGSGNTIYF.

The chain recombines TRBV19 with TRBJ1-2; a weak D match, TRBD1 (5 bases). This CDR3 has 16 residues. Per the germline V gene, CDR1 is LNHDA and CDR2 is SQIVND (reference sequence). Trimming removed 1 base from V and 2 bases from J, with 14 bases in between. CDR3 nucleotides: TGTGCCAGTAGTATAGTTCCAGGACGGGGGAACTATGGCTACACCTTC. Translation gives CASSIVPGRGNYGYTF.

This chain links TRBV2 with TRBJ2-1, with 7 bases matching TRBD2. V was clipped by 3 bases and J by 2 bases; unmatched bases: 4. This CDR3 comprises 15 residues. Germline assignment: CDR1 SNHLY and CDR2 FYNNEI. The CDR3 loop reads CASSEGREAYNEQFF. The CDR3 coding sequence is TGTGCCAGCAGTGAGGGGAGGGAAGCCTACAATGAGCAGTTCTTC.

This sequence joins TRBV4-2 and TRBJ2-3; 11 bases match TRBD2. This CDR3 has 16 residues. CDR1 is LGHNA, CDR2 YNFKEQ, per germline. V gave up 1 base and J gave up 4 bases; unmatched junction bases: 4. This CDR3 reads CASSQGSGRASDTQYF. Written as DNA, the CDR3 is TGTGCCAGCAGCCAAGGTAGCGGGAGGGCCTCAGATACGCAGTATTTT.

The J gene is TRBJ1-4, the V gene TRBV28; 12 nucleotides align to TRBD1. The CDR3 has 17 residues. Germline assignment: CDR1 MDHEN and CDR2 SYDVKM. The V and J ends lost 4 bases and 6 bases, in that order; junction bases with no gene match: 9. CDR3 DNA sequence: TGTGCCAGCAGTTCTACGGGACAGGGGGCGGGTTATGAAAAACTGTTTTTT. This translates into CASSSTGQGAGYEKLFF.

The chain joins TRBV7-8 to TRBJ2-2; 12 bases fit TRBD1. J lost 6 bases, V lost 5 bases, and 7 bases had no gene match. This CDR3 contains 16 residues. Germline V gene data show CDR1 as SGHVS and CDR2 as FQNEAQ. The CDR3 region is CASSHQGQGASGELFF. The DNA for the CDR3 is TGTGCCAGCAGCCATCAGGGACAGGGGGCATCCGGGGAGCTGTTTTTT. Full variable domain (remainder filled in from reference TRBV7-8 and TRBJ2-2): GAGVSQSPRYKVAKRGQDVALRCDPISGHVSLFWYQQALGQGPEFLTYFQNEAQLDKSGLPSDRFFAERPEGSVSTLKIQRTQQEDSAVYLCASSHQGQGASGELFFGEGSRLTVL.

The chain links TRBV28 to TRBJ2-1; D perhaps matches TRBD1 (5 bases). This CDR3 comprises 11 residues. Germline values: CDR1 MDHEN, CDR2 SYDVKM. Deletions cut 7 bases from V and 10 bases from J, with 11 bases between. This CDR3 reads CASTLDSEQFF. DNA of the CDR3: TGTGCCAGCACCCTCGACAGCGAGCAGTTCTTC.

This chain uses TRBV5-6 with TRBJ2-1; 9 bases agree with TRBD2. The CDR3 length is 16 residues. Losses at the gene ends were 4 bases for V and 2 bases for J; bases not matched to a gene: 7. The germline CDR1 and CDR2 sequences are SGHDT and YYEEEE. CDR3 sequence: CASSLAGRGAYNEQFF. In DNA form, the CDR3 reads TGTGCCAGCAGCCTAGCGGGACGGGGCGCCTACAATGAGCAGTTCTTC.

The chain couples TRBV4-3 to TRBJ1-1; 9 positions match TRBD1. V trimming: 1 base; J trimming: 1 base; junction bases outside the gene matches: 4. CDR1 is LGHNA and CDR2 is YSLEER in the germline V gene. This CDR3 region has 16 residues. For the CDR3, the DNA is TGCGCCAGCAGCCAAGTCCGGACAGGGGCGAACACTGAAGCTTTCTTT. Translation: CASSQVRTGANTEAFF.

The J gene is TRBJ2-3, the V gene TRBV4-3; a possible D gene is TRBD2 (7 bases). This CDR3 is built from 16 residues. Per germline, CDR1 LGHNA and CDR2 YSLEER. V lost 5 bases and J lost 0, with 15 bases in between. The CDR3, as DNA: TGCGCCAGCAGCTGGGGGAGGGACAAGAGCACAGATACGCAGTATTTT. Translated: CASSWGRDKSTDTQYF.